The 30 T cell receptor beta chains below all came from one sample that was sequenced in a study of read filtering for tumor transcriptome and immune sequencing. From around 0.4 ug of RNA, a library with molecular barcoded alpha/delta and beta/gamma adaptors was made. TCRdb passed the reads through MiXCR, listing each CDR3 protein once. The sample consists of about 90,000 distinct CDR3 sequences, roughly an eighth of them appearing once. Sequencing was done on a sample of a population of CD138-negative cells sorted from bone marrow. The receptors stem from a donor at least 40 years old with multiple myeloma.

This chain uses TRBV20-1 with TRBJ2-6, with 13 bases lining up with TRBD2. J gave up 4 bases and V 2 bases, and 11 bases lay outside the gene matches. The CDR3 spans 19 residues. CDR1 is DFQATT, CDR2 SNEGSKA, per germline (reference sequence). CDR3 bases: TGCAGTGCTAGACCCTCCGGGACTAGCGGGAATACGGGGGCCAACGTCCTGACTTTC. This sequence encodes CSARPSGTSGNTGANVLTF.

This clonotype was found many times. The rearrangement joins TRBV6-2 or TRBV6-3 to TRBJ2-1; weak D call: TRBD1 (6 bases). The V end was cut by 2 bases, the J end by 6 bases, with 14 bases between. Germline values: CDR1 MNHEY, CDR2 SVGEGT. CDR3 length: 15 residues. DNA of the CDR3: TGTGCCAGCAGTTACGCAGGGGCCGTATCCAATGAGCAGTTCTTC. This gives the protein CASSYAGAVSNEQFF.

In this sample, this clonotype turned up a few times. Since the CDR3 does not end with the conserved phenylalanine or tryptophan, this likely comes from a read error. This chain connects TRBV11-2 to TRBJ2-1, with D maybe TRBD2 (5 bases). The CDR3 contains 15 residues. The V end was cut by 2 bases, the J end by 4 bases, with 12 bases between. Germline assignment: CDR1 SGHAT and CDR2 FQNNGV. The CDR3 is CASSLLAIRYNEQFL. The DNA of the CDR3 is TGTGCCAGCAGCTTACTAGCCATTCGATACAATGAGCAGTTCTTA.

Ten or more counts support this clonotype. An end of the junction differs from the germline gene, which may be a read error. This chain connects TRBV10-3 to TRBJ2-1, with D perhaps TRBD2 (6 bases). This CDR3 region has 15 residues. Germline V gene lookup returns CDR1 ENHRY and CDR2 SYGVKD. CDR3 nucleotides: TGTGCCATCAGTGAGCGGGAGTTCCTTTTCAATGGGCAGTTCTTC. This encodes CAISEREFLFNGQFF.

This clonotype showed up many times. J is TRBJ2-1 and V is TRBV11-2, with 9 bases that match TRBD2. The germline V gene has CDR1 SGHAT and CDR2 FQNNGV. J gave up 4 bases and V 6 bases, and 16 bases lay outside the gene matches. CDR3 length: 18 residues. The CDR3 nucleotides read TGTGCCAGCAGGAAGGGGCAGGGGAGGACTAGCGTATACAATGAGCAGTTCTTC. It codes for CASRKGQGRTSVYNEQFF.

To note about this clonotype: No conserved phenylalanine or tryptophan is present at the end of the CDR3, so a read error is the likely explanation. J is TRBJ2-1 and V is TRBV29-1; a weak D match, TRBD1 (5 bases). The CDR3 is made up of 14 amino acids. Germline CDR1 and CDR2: SQVTM and ANQGSEA. Trimming stripped 4 bases from V and 8 bases from J, with 18 bases between. The CDR3 protein is CSVVGIPQGYEQFL. DNA for the CDR3: TGCAGCGTTGTGGGCATCCCCCAGGGCTATGAGCAGTTCCTC.

In its sample, this clonotype was seen many times. The V gene is TRBV5-1, the J gene TRBJ2-2; D is undetermined. This CDR3 has 13 residues. Trimming took 4 bases from V and 4 from J, leaving 8 bases between them. The germline CDR1 and CDR2 sequences are SGHRS and YFSETQ. The CDR3 DNA is TGCGCCAGCAGCGTGTCCCCCACCGGGGAGCTGTTTTTT. It encodes CASSVSPTGELFF. The full variable domain, its missing parts supplied by reference TRBV5-1 and TRBJ2-2, is KAGVTQTPRYLIKTRGQQVTLSCSPISGHRSVSWYQQTPGQGLQFLFEYFSETQRNKGNFPGRFSGRQFSNSRSEMNVSTLELGDSALYLCASSVSPTGELFFGEGSRLTVL.

This clonotype was recorded at least ten times. The chain employs TRBV5-5 and TRBJ2-7; 10 bases fit TRBD2. The V segment lost 4 bases and the J segment 9 bases; nucleotides outside the gene matches: 13. This CDR3 region has 15 residues. Germline loops: CDR1 SGHKS, CDR2 YYEKEE (reference sequence). The CDR3 nucleotides are TGTGCCAGCAGCGATTGGACTAGCGGAAAGACGGGGCAGTACTTC. This gives the protein CASSDWTSGKTGQYF. The full variable domain, in which reference TRBV5-5 and TRBJ2-7 provide the parts outside the CDR3, is DAGVTQSPTHLIKTRGQQVTLRCSPISGHKSVSWYQQVLGQGPQFIFQYYEKEERGRGNFPDRFSARQFPNYSSELNVNALLLGDSALYLCASSDWTSGKTGQYFGPGTRLTVT.

There are many counts of this clonotype. The rearrangement uses TRBV13 and TRBJ1-1; D is undetermined. This CDR3 is built from 14 residues. V lost 5 bases to trimming and J lost 4 bases, with 14 bases between them. Looked up from germline, CDR1 is PRHDT and CDR2 is FYEKMQ (reference sequence). The CDR3 region has the DNA TGTGCCAGCAGCACTTCCTCGGCCGGCACTGAAGCTTTCTTT. This translates into CASSTSSAGTEAFF.

CDR3 protein: CASSLVGGPNSPLHF. Written as DNA, the CDR3 is TGCGCCAGCAGCTTGGTGGGGGGCCCTAATTCACCCCTCCACTTT. This rearrangement joins TRBV5-1 to TRBJ1-6; D might be TRBD1 (6 bases). CDR1 SGHRS and CDR2 YFSETQ come from the germline V gene. The CDR3 length is 15 residues. V was cut by 0 bases and J by 6 bases, with 10 bases left in between.

This clonotype showed up just a few times. The chain couples TRBV7-6 to TRBJ2-5; 8 positions agree with TRBD2. The CDR3 covers 15 residues. After removal of 2 bases from V and 1 base from J, the junction contained 3 bases not matched to a gene. Germline V gene sequence: CDR1 SGHVS, CDR2 FNYEAQ. CDR3 amino acids: CASSLLSGGQETQYF. Written as DNA, the CDR3 is TGTGCCAGCAGCTTACTAAGCGGGGGCCAAGAGACCCAGTACTTC.

This clonotype has a count of ten or more. The V and J genes are TRBV18 and TRBJ1-1; TRBD1 aligns across 7 bases. Per germline, CDR1 KGHSH and CDR2 LQKENI. After removal of 6 bases from V and 0 bases from J, the junction contained 7 bases not matched to a gene. CDR3 length: 15 residues. The DNA of the CDR3 is TGTGCCAGCTCGCGAGGGGGCCGGTTGAACACTGAAGCTTTCTTT. This codes for CASSRGGRLNTEAFF.

This clonotype was detected ten times or more. The chain has TRBV2 and TRBJ2-1; 7 bases are a match to TRBD1. V lost 6 bases to trimming and J lost 0 bases; unmatched junction nucleotides: 11. This CDR3 has 17 residues. Germline V CDR1 and CDR2: SNHLY, FYNNEI. CDR3 nucleotide sequence: TGTGCCAGCAGCCCGACAGGGTTTGAGACCTCCTACAATGAGCAGTTCTTC. Amino acid sequence: CASSPTGFETSYNEQFF.

This clonotype was seen repeatedly, ten times or more. A much larger clone is a single base away; this may be a read error. This chain joins TRBV29-1 and TRBJ2-1; D unresolved. The germline V gene encodes CDR1 SQVTM and CDR2 ANQGSEA. The CDR3 consists of 14 residues. The CDR3 nucleotides read TGCAGCGTTGTCGGTTCCTCCTCCTACAATGGGCAGTTCTTC. It translates to CSVVGSSSYNGQFF.

Details on this clonotype: A read error is likely, as this CDR3 ends without the conserved phenylalanine or tryptophan. No DNA is shown, since the ends of the CDR3 on it are uncertain; the CDR3 is the one TCRdb lists. This chain connects TRBV15 to TRBJ2-1; the table assigns TRBD1, which was not confirmed against the DNA. Germline V CDR1 and CDR2: LNHNV, YYDKDF (reference sequence). The CDR3 has 22 residues if both end residues are counted. This CDR3 is CATSRGQGDLPIINISYNEQIC.

The chain couples TRBV20-1 to TRBJ1-5, with D perhaps matching TRBD1 (5 bases). Germline CDR1 DFQATT, CDR2 SNEGSKA (reference sequence). Deletions cut 4 bases from V and 0 bases from J, with 22 bases between. The CDR3 runs to 18 residues. CDR3 sequence (DNA): TGCAGTGCTATCACGGGGGGTTTCGCAACGTATAGCAATCAGCCCCAGCATTTT. This codes for CSAITGGFATYSNQPQHF.

The rearrangement uses TRBV7-3 and TRBJ1-4; D remains unclear. This CDR3 spans 18 amino acids. The germline gives CDR1 SGHTA, CDR2 FQGTGA. Trimming took off 5 bases at V and 4 bases at J, with 23 bases between the two ends. The CDR3 is CASSQPTGVEGFNEKLFF. DNA of the CDR3: TGTGCCAGCAGCCAACCCACGGGAGTGGAGGGTTTTAATGAAAAACTGTTTTTT.

With respect to this clonotype: A much larger clone differs by one base, so this may be a read error. The chain uses TRBV28 and TRBJ1-1, with TRBD1 matching 10 bases. The CDR3 sequence is 16 residues long. Germline V lookup: CDR1 MDHEN, CDR2 SYDVKM. The CDR3 DNA sequence: TGTGCCATCAGTCTCCTGACAGGGGGCGCTTCAGCTGAAGCTTTCTTT. Translation: CAISLLTGGASAEAFF. Full variable domain (remainder filled in from reference TRBV28 and TRBJ1-1): DVKVTQSSRYLVKRTGEKVFLECVQDMDHENMFWYRQDPGLGLRLIYFSYDVKMKEKGDIPEGYSVSREKKERFSLILESASTNQTSMYLCAISLLTGGASAEAFFGQGTRLTVV.

The chain carries TRBV29-1 and TRBJ2-3; 8 positions match TRBD2. In germline, CDR1 is SQVTM, CDR2 ANQGSEA. The CDR3 loop spans 16 amino acids. J was trimmed by 4 bases and V by 3 bases; bases with no gene match: 12. The CDR3 bases are TGCAGCGTTGATGGTCCAGCGGGAGAACGGGCAGATACGCAGTATTTT. Amino acids: CSVDGPAGERADTQYF.

This clonotype was observed at least ten times. V usage is TRBV2 and J usage is TRBJ2-3, with D hard to call. Germline V gene sequence: CDR1 SNHLY, CDR2 FYNNEI. The CDR3 is made up of 11 amino acids. V was shortened by 6 bases and J by 6 bases, with 7 bases between the two germline ends. The chain's CDR3 is CASSVGDTQYF. CDR3 nucleotide sequence: TGTGCCAGCAGCGTAGGGGATACGCAGTATTTT.

This clonotype was counted ten times or more. This CDR3 is CASSLEGFSNQPQHF. Here the CDR3 DNA reads TGTGCCAGCAGCTTGGAGGGGTTTAGCAATCAGCCCCAGCATTTT. The chain carries TRBV5-5 and TRBJ1-5, with a weak D call TRBD1 (5 bases). This CDR3 comprises 15 residues. Germline V gives CDR1 SGHKS, CDR2 YYEKEE (reference sequence). Trimming cost V 0 bases and J 0 bases, with 7 bases left between them.

This clonotype appeared many times. The rearrangement uses TRBV7-2 and TRBJ2-4; 8 bases match TRBD1. CDR3 length: 12 residues. The V segment lost 4 bases and the J segment 13 bases; nucleotides outside the gene matches: 6. Germline V lookup: CDR1 SGHTA, CDR2 FQGNSA. CDR3 region: CASSSPDRVQYF. DNA for the CDR3: TGTGCCAGCAGCTCCCCGGACAGGGTACAGTACTTC.

This clonotype occurred many times. The chain joins TRBV20-1 to TRBJ1-1, with D maybe TRBD1 (6 bases). The germline V gene encodes CDR1 DFQATT and CDR2 SNEGSKA (reference sequence). The length of the CDR3 is 13 residues. The V and J ends lost 5 bases and 3 bases respectively, with 13 bases between them. The CDR3 nucleotides are TGCAGTGCTGGACGGGGGGCGGACACTGAAGCTTTCTTT. It translates to CSAGRGADTEAFF.

This clonotype has ten or more counts. The chain has TRBV5-1 and TRBJ2-1; maybe TRBD1 (5 bases). From germline, CDR1 is SGHRS and CDR2 YFSETQ. V lost 6 bases to trimming and J lost 4 bases, with 17 bases between them. This CDR3 spans 15 amino acids. The CDR3 loop reads CASKRFDRNYNEQFF. CDR3 DNA: TGCGCCAGCAAACGGTTCGACAGAAATTACAATGAGCAGTTCTTC.

This clonotype was recorded only once. This may be a read error, as it is one base from a much larger clone. This chain uses TRBV7-9 with TRBJ2-2; the D call may be TRBD1 or TRBD2 (5 bases each). The V gene's germline CDR1 is SEHNR and CDR2 FQNEAQ (reference sequence). Between the trimmed V and J ends, which lost 7 bases and 9 bases, there was a span of 12 bases. This CDR3 is 12 amino acids long. The CDR3 reads CASNWGTRELFF. The CDR3, as DNA: TGTGCCAGCAACTGGGGGACCAGGGAGCTGTTTTTT.

This clonotype has a handful of counts. Mismatch with germline at one junction end may stem from a read error. The V gene is TRBV5-1, the J gene TRBJ1-1; possible D gene TRBD1, 5 bases. Germline CDR1 reads SGHRS; CDR2 reads YFSETQ. The CDR3 sequence is 14 residues long. This CDR3 is CASRPVRENTEAFF. Here the CDR3 DNA reads TGCGCCAGCAGACCGGTCAGGGAGAACACAGAAGCTTTCTTT. Supplemented by reference TRBV5-1 and TRBJ1-1, the full variable domain reads KAGVTQTPRYLIKTRGQQVTLSCSPISGHRSVSWYQQTPGQGLQFLFEYFSETQRNKGNFPGRFSGRQFSNSRSEMNVSTLELGDSALYLCASRPVRENTEAFFGQGTRLTVV.

The genes are TRBV5-1 and TRBJ2-1, with D maybe TRBD2 (6 bases). CDR3 length: 13 residues. Germline assignment: CDR1 SGHRS and CDR2 YFSETQ. V lost 0 bases to trimming and J lost 9 bases, with 10 bases between them. This CDR3 reads CASSLVPEGEQFF. The CDR3 region has the DNA TGCGCCAGCAGCTTGGTTCCGGAGGGTGAGCAGTTCTTC.

Notes on this clonotype: One end of the junction does not line up with germline, which may come from a read error. This sequence joins TRBV7-9 and TRBJ2-5, with 10 bases aligning to TRBD2. CDR3 length: 16 amino acids. CDR1 is SEHNR, CDR2 FQNEAQ, per germline (reference sequence). The CDR3 reads CASSTPGLAGVETRYF. CDR3 DNA: TGTGCCAGCAGCACCCCTGGCCTAGCGGGAGTAGAGACCCGGTACTTC. Full variable domain (outside the CDR3, taken from reference TRBV7-9 and TRBJ2-5): DTGVSQNPRHKITKRGQNVTFRCDPISEHNRLYWYRQTLGQGPEFLTYFQNEAQLEKSRLLSDRFSAERPKGSFSTLEIQRTEQGDSAMYLCASSTPGLAGVETRYFGPGTRLLVL.

The sample holds one count of this clonotype. A single base separates this from a much larger clone, so it may be a read error. The chain has TRBV20-1 and TRBJ1-1; no clear D gene. The CDR3 runs 13 residues. Germline V gene lookup returns CDR1 DFQATT and CDR2 SNEGSKA (reference sequence). Trimming removed 5 bases at V and 4 bases at J, with 14 bases between. The CDR3 reads CSASRVVSTEAFF. DNA of the CDR3: TGCAGTGCTTCAAGGGTGGTCAGCACTGAAGCTTTCTTT.

This clonotype was detected many times. The chain recombines TRBV29-1 with TRBJ1-5; possible D gene TRBD1, 6 bases. V was clipped by 7 bases and J by 6 bases, with 19 bases between them. CDR3 length equals 14 residues. Per the germline V gene, CDR1 is SQVTM and CDR2 is ANQGSEA. The CDR3 DNA reads as TGCAGCGCCCTAGGCGGGGGCGCAGGTCAGCCCCAGCATTTT. Translating gives CSALGGGAGQPQHF.